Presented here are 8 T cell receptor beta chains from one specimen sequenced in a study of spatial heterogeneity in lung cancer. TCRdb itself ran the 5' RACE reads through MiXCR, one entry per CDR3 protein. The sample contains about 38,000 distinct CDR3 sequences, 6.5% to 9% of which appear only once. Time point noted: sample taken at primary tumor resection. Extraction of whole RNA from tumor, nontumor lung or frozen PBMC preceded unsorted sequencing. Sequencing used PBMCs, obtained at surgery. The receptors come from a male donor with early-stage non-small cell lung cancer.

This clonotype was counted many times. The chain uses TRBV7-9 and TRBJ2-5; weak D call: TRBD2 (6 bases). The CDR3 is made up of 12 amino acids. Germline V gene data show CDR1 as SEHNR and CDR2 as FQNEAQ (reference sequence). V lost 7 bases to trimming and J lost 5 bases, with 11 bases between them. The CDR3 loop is CASTKEGETQYF. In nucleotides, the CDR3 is TGTGCCAGCACAAAGGAGGGGGAGACCCAGTACTTC.

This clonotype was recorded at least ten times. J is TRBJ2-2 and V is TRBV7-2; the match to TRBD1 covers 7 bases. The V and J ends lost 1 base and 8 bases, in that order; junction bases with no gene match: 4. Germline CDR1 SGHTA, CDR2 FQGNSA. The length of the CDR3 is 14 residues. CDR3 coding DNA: TGTGCCAGCAGCTTAGATCACAGGGGAGGGGAGCTGTTTTTT. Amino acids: CASSLDHRGGELFF.

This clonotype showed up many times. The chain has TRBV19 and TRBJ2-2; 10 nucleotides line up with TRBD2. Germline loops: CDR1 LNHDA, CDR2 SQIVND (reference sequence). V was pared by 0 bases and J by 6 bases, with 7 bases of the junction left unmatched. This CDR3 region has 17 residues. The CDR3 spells CASSIEVLAGVAGELFF. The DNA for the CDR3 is TGTGCCAGTAGTATAGAAGTCCTAGCGGGAGTCGCCGGGGAGCTGTTTTTT.

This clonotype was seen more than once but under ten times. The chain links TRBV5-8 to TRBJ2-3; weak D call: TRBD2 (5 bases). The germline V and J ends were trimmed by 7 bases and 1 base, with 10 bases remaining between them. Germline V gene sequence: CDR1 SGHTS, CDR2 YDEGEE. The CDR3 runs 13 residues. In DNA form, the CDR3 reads TGTGCCAGCCACCGTAGCGGCACAGATACGCAGTATTTT. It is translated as CASHRSGTDTQYF. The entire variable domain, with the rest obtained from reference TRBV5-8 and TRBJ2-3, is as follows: EAGVTQSPTHLIKTRGQQATLRCSPISGHTSVYWYQQALGLGLQFLLWYDEGEERNRGNFPPRFSGRQFPNYSSELNVNALELEDSALYLCASHRSGTDTQYFGPGTRLTVL.

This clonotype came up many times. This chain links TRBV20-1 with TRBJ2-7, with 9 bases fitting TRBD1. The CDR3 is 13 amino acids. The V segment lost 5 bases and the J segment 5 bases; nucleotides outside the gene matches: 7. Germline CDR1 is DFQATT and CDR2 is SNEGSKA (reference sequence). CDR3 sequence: CSAEDWDRDEQYF. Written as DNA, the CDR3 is TGCAGTGCTGAAGATTGGGACAGGGACGAGCAGTACTTC.

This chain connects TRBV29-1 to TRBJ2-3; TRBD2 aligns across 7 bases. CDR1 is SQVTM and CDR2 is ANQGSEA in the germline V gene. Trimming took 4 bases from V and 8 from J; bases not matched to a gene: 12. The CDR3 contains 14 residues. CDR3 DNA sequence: TGCAGCGTTGTAACAGGCAGCACGGGAGGTACGCAGTATTTT. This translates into CSVVTGSTGGTQYF.

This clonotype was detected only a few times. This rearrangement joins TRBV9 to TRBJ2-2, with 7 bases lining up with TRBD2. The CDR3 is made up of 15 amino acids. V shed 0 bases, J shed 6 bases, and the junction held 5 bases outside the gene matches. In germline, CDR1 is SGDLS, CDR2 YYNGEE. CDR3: CASSVGGGRAGELFF. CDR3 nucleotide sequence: TGTGCCAGCAGCGTAGGGGGAGGGAGAGCCGGGGAGCTGTTTTTT.

Written as DNA, the CDR3 is TGTGCCAGCAGTTACTCGACTAGAGGTCCTAGCACAGATACGCAGTATTTT. This sequence encodes CASSYSTRGPSTDTQYF. The chain combines TRBV6-2 or TRBV6-3 with TRBJ2-3, with D maybe TRBD2 (6 bases). V lost 0 bases to trimming and J lost 0 bases, with 13 bases between them. CDR3 size: 17 residues. CDR1 is MNHEY and CDR2 is SVGEGT in the germline V gene.